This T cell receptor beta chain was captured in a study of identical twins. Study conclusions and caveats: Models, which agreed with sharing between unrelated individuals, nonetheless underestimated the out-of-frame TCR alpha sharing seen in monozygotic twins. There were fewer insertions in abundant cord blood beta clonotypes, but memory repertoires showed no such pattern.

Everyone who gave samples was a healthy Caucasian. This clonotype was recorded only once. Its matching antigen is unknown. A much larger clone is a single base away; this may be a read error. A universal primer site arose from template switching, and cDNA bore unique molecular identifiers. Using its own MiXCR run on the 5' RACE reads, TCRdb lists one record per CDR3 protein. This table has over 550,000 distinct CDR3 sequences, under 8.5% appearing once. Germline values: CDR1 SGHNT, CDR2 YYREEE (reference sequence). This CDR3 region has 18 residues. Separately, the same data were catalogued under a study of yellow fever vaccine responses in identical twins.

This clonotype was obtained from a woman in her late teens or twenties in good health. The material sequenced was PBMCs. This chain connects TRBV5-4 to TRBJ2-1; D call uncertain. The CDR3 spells CASSLVGVSAFLSNERFF. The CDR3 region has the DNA TGTGCCAGCAGCTTGGTTGGCGTCTCGGCTTTCCTTTCCAATGAGCGGTTCTTC.